The rows below give T cell receptor beta chains drawn from one sample of a study of blood T cell repertoires in COVID-19. TCRdb's copy holds only in-frame clones and misses some; the assay was immunoSEQ multiplex PCR. The top ten clones hold less than 6% of a sample with a few hundred thousand clones, about 81% of them seen once. Sequencing used peripheral blood. The receptor source for this set is a woman in her seventies with COVID-19, enrolled during active disease. CDR3s include the opening cysteine and the closing phenylalanine or tryptophan. A D gene is named only where the DNA matches it firmly. Only some rows state a clone size, as once, few, many or a class for expanded clones.

CDR3,DNA,J,V,size,D
CASSEGGLGGYTF,TGTGCCAGCAGTGAGGGGGGGCTTGGCGGCTACACCTTC,TRBJ1-2,TRBV2,few,NA
CASRTGLAGGPSDYEQYF,TGTGCCAGCAGGACCGGACTAGCGGGAGGGCCCTCCGACTACGAGCAGTACTTC,TRBJ2-7,TRBV5-5,few,TRBD2
CASSLANTGGEQYF,TGTGCCAGCAGCTTAGCGAATACAGGCGGCGAGCAGTACTTC,TRBJ2-7,TRBV7-9,NA,NA
CASSLRGENQETQYF,TGTGCCAGCAGCCTCCGAGGAGAGAACCAAGAGACCCAGTACTTC,TRBJ2-5,TRBV9,NA,NA
CASSYSIGGGEKLFF,TGTGCCAGCAGTTACTCAATCGGAGGAGGAGAAAAACTGTTTTTT,TRBJ1-4,TRBV6-5,NA,NA
CASSQATSGINEQFF,TGCGCCAGCAGCCAAGCGACTAGCGGGATCAATGAGCAGTTCTTC,TRBJ2-1,TRBV4-3,NA,TRBD2
CASSLRVSYEQYF,TGTGCCAGCTCCCTCAGGGTCTCCTACGAGCAGTACTTC,TRBJ2-7,TRBV2,few,NA
CAWSDWDRGEQYF,TGTGCCTGGAGCGACTGGGACAGGGGCGAGCAGTACTTC,TRBJ2-7,TRBV30,few,TRBD1
CASSTGEGGEKLFF,TGTGCCAGCAGCACCGGGGAGGGGGGCGAAAAACTGTTTTTT,TRBJ1-4,TRBV5-5,once,NA
CASSYKGTGVPHEQFF,TGTGCCAGCAGTTACAAGGGGACAGGGGTCCCGCATGAGCAGTTCTTC,TRBJ2-1,TRBV6-2/TRBV6-3,once,TRBD1
CAISESPGEEKLFF,TGTGCCATCAGTGAGTCTCCAGGGGAGGAAAAACTGTTTTTT,TRBJ1-4,TRBV10-3,NA,NA
CASSLGTQRVTDTQYF,TGTGCCAGCAGCTTGGGGACACAGAGGGTAACAGATACGCAGTATTTT,TRBJ2-3,TRBV7-2,NA,NA
CASGKGQGQETQYF,TGTGCCAGCGGGAAGGGACAGGGCCAAGAGACCCAGTACTTC,TRBJ2-5,TRBV5-4,NA,TRBD1
CASTSTAKRMTSYNEQFF,TGTGCCAGCACCTCGACGGCGAAGCGGATGACCTCCTACAATGAGCAGTTCTTC,TRBJ2-1,TRBV5-6,NA,NA
CASTGIRTYEQYF,TGCGCCAGCACCGGGATTAGGACCTACGAGCAGTACTTC,TRBJ2-7,TRBV10-2,NA,NA
CASSLSGQGTYEQYF,TGTGCCAGCTCACTTTCGGGACAGGGGACCTACGAGCAGTACTTC,TRBJ2-7,TRBV18,NA,TRBD1
CATSDSAGVYNEQFF,TGTGCCACCAGTGATTCCGCGGGGGTCTACAATGAGCAGTTCTTC,TRBJ2-1,TRBV24-1,NA,TRBD2
CASSDRTGLTWEQYF,TGTGCCAGCAGTGACCGGACAGGTCTTACCTGGGAGCAGTACTTC,TRBJ2-7,TRBV25-1,NA,TRBD1
CASRATGYGPEAFF,TGCGCCAGCAGAGCAACAGGGTACGGACCTGAAGCTTTCTTT,TRBJ1-1,TRBV5-1,NA,NA
CATSDKGLAPYNEQFF,TGTGCCACCAGTGATAAAGGACTAGCGCCTTACAATGAGCAGTTCTTC,TRBJ2-1,TRBV24-1,NA,TRBD2
CASSGAGRGNQPQHF,TGTGCCAGCAGCGGAGCCGGTAGAGGCAATCAGCCCCAGCATTTT,TRBJ1-5,TRBV2,NA,NA
CASSEGVQNIQYF,TGTGCCAGCAGCGAGGGGGTGCAAAACATTCAGTACTTC,TRBJ2-4,TRBV7-8,NA,NA
CAWKTGSNYGYTF,TGTGCCTGGAAGACAGGGAGTAACTATGGCTACACCTTC,TRBJ1-2,TRBV30,NA,TRBD1
CASSEASGNYGYTF,TGTGCCAGCAGTGAAGCGTCAGGGAACTATGGCTACACCTTC,TRBJ1-2,TRBV6-1,NA,NA
CASSRTGIEQYF,TGTGCCAGCAGTCGGACAGGGATCGAGCAGTACTTC,TRBJ2-7,TRBV7-2,NA,TRBD1
CASSGTGGSYGYTF,TGTGCCAGCAGCGGGACTGGGGGGAGCTATGGCTACACCTTC,TRBJ1-2,TRBV3-1/TRBV3-2,NA,NA
CASSLYVADEQFF,TGCGCCAGCAGCTTGTATGTCGCAGATGAGCAGTTCTTC,TRBJ2-1,TRBV5-1,NA,NA
CASSPGDRGLAGTHNEQFF,TGTGCCAGCAGCCCGGGGGACAGGGGACTAGCGGGAACACACAATGAGCAGTTCTTC,TRBJ2-1,TRBV11-3,NA,TRBD2
CASSFLGTSGNNEQFF,TGTGCCAGCAGTTTCCTAGGGACTAGCGGGAACAATGAGCAGTTCTTC,TRBJ2-1,TRBV27,few,TRBD2
CASRDSGTGDGYTF,TGTGCCAGCAGGGACAGCGGGACAGGGGATGGCTACACCTTC,TRBJ1-2,TRBV5-6,NA,TRBD1
CASSTTGGGNSPLHF,TGTGCCAGCAGCACGACAGGGGGCGGCAATTCACCCCTCCACTTT,TRBJ1-6,TRBV6-5,once,TRBD1
CASSLVQDNEKLFF,TGTGCCAGCAGTTTGGTCCAGGATAATGAAAAACTGTTTTTT,TRBJ1-4,TRBV28,NA,NA